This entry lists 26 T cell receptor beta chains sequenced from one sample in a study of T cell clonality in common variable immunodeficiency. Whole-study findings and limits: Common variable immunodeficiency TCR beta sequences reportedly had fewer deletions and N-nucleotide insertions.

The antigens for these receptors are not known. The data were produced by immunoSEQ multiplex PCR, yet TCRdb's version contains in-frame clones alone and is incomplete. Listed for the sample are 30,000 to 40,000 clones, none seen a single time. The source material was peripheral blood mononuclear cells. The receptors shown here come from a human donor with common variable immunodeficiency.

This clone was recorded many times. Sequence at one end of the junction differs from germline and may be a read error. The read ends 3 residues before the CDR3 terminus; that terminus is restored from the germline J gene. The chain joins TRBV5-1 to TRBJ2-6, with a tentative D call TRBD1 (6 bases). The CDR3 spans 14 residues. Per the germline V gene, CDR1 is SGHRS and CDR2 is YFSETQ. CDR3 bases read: TGCGCCAGCTTTCGAGGTTTGGGGGCCACCGTC. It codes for CASFRGLGATV. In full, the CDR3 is CASFRGLGATVLTF. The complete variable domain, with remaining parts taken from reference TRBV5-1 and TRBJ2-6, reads KAGVTQTPRYLIKTRGQQVTLSCSPISGHRSVSWYQQTPGQGLQFLFEYFSETQRNKGNFPGRFSGRQFSNSRSEMNVSTLELGDSALYLCASFRGLGATVLTFGAGSRLTVL.

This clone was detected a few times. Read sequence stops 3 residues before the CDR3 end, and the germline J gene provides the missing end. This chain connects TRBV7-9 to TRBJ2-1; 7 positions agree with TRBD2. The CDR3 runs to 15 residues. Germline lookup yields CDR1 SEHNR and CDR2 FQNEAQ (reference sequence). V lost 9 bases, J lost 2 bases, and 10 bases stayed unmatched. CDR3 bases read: TGTGCCAGTCTATTAGGGAGCGGGACCTACAATGAG. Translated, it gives CASLLGSGTYNE. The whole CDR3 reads CASLLGSGTYNEQFF. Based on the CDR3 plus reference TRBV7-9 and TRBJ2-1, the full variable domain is DTGVSQNPRHKITKRGQNVTFRCDPISEHNRLYWYRQTLGQGPEFLTYFQNEAQLEKSRLLSDRFSAERPKGSFSTLEIQRTEQGDSAMYLCASLLGSGTYNEQFFGPGTRLTVL.

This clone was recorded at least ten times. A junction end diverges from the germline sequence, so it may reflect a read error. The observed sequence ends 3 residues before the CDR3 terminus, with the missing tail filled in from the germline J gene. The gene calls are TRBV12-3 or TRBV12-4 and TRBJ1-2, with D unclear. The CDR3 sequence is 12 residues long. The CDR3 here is CAGSLKVLGYTF. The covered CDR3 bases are TGTGCCGGCAGTTTAAAGGTTCTTGGC.

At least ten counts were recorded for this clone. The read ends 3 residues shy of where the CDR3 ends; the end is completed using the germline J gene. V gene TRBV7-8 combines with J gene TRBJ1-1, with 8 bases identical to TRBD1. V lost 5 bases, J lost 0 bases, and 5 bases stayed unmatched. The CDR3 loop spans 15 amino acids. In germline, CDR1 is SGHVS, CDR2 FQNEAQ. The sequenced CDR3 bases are TGTGCCAGCAGCGCCAGACAGGGGATGAACACTGAA. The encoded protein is CASSARQGMNTE. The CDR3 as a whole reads CASSARQGMNTEAFF.

Incomplete CDR3 DNA: TGTGCCAGCAGCGGGACTAGCAAAGAGACC. Encoded protein: CASSGTSKET. The entire CDR3 sequence reads CASSGTSKETQYF. The chain joins TRBV7-2 to TRBJ2-5; 9 nucleotides line up with TRBD2. The observed sequence ends 3 residues before the CDR3 terminus, with the missing tail filled in from the germline J gene. This CDR3 comprises 13 residues. The germline gives CDR1 SGHTA, CDR2 FQGNSA. Unmatched junction bases numbered 1, after V lost 5 bases and J lost 3 bases. The whole variable domain, remainder taken from reference TRBV7-2 and TRBJ2-5, is GAGVSQSPSNKVTEKGKDVELRCDPISGHTALYWYRQSLGQGLEFLIYFQGNSAPDKSGLPSDRFSAERTGGSVSTLTIQRTQQEDSAVYLCASSGTSKETQYFGPGTRLLVL.

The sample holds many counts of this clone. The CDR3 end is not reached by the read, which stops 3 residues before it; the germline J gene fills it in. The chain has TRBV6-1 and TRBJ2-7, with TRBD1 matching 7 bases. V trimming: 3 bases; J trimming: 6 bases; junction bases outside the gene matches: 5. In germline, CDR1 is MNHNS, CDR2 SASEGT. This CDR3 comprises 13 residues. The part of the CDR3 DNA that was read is TGTGCCAGCAGTGAGCAGACAGGGCGCGAG. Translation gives CASSEQTGRE. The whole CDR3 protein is CASSEQTGREQYF.

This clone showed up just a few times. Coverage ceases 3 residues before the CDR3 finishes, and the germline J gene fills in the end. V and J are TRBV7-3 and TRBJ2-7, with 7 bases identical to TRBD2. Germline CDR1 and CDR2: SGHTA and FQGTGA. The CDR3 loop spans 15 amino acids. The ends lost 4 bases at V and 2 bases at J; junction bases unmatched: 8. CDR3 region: CASSYHSSGPYEQYF. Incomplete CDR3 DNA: TGTGCCAGCAGCTACCACTCTAGCGGACCCTACGAG.

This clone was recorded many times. CDR3 region: CSAGRGGRTDTQYF. Partial CDR3 DNA: TGCAGTGCTGGACGAGGCGGGAGAACAGATACG. The chain is built from TRBV20-1 and TRBJ2-3; 7 positions agree with TRBD2. The sequence runs out 3 residues before the end of the CDR3; the remainder is reconstructed from the germline J gene. The germline gives CDR1 DFQATT, CDR2 SNEGSKA (reference sequence). This CDR3 region has 14 residues. The ends lost 5 bases at V and 3 bases at J; junction bases unmatched: 8.

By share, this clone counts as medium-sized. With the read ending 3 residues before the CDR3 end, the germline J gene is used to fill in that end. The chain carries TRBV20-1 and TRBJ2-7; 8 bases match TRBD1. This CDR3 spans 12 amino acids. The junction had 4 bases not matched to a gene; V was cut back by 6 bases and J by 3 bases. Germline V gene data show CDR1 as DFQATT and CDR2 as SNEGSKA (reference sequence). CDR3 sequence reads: CSAEGQGYEQYF. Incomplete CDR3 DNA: TGCAGTGCCGAAGGACAGGGCTACGAG.

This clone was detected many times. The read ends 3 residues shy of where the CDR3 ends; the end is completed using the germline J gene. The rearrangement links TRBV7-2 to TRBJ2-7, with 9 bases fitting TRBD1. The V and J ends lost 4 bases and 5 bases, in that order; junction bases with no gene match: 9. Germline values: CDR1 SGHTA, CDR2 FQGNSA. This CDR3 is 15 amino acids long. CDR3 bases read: TGTGCCAGCAGCTCCCGGGACAGGGAGTTTCACGAG. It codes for CASSSRDREFHE. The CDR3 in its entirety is CASSSRDREFHEQYF.

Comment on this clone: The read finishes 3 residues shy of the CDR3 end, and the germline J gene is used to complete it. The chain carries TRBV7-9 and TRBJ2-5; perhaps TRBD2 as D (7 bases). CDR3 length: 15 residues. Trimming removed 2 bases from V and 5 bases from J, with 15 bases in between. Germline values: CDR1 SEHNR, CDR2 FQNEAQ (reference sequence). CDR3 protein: CASSLKEGGSETQYF. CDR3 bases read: TGTGCCAGCAGCTTAAAGGAGGGGGGGTCCGAGACC. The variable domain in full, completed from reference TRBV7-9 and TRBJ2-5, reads DTGVSQNPRHKITKRGQNVTFRCDPISEHNRLYWYRQTLGQGPEFLTYFQNEAQLEKSRLLSDRFSAERPKGSFSTLEIQRTEQGDSAMYLCASSLKEGGSETQYFGPGTRLLVL.

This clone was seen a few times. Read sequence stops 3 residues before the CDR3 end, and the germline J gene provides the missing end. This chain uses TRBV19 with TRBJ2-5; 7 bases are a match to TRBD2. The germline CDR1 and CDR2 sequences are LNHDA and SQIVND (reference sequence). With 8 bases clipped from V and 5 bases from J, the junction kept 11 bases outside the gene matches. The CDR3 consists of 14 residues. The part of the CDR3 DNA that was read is TGTGCCAGTGGGGGGGGAGCTAGTGGGGAGACC. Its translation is CASGGGASGET. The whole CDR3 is CASGGGASGETQYF.

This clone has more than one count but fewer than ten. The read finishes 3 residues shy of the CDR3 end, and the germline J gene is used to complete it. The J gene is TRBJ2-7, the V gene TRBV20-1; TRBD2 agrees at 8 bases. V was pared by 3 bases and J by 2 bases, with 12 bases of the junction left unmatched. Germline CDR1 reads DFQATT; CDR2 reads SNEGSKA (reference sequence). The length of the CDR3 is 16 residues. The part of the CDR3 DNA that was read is TGCAGTGCTAGCGATACCGGGACTAGAAAAACCTACGAG. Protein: CSASDTGTRKTYE. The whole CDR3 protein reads CSASDTGTRKTYEQYF.

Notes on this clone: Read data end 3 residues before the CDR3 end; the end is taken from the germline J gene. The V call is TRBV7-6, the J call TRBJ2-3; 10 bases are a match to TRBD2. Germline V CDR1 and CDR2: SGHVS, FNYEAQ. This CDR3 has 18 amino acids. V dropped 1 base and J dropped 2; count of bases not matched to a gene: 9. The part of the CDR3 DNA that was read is TGTGCCAGCAGCTTAGTACTAGCGGGATTACCGGACACAGATACG. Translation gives CASSLVLAGLPDTDT. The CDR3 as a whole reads CASSLVLAGLPDTDTQYF. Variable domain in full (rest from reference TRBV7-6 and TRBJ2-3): GAGVSQSPRYKVTKRGQDVALRCDPISGHVSLYWYRQALGQGPEFLTYFNYEAQQDKSGLPNDRFSAERPEGSISTLTIQRTEQRDSAMYRCASSLVLAGLPDTDTQYFGPGTRLTVL.

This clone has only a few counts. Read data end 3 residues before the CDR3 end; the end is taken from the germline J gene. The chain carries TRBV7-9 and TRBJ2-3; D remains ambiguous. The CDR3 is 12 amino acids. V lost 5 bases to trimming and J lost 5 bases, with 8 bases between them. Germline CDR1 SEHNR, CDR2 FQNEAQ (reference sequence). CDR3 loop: CASSLTRDTQYF. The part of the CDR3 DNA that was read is TGTGCCAGCAGCCTCACACGAGATACG. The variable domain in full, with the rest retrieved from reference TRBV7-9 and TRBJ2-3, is DTGVSQNPRHKITKRGQNVTFRCDPISEHNRLYWYRQTLGQGPEFLTYFQNEAQLEKSRLLSDRFSAERPKGSFSTLEIQRTEQGDSAMYLCASSLTRDTQYFGPGTRLTVL.

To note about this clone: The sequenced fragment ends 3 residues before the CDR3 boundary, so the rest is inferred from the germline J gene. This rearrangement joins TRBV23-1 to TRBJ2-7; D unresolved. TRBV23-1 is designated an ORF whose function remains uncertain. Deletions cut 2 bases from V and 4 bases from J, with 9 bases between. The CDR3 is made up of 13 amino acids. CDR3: CASSQVGSYEQYF. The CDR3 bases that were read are TGCGCCAGCAGTCAAGTGGGCAGTTACGAG.

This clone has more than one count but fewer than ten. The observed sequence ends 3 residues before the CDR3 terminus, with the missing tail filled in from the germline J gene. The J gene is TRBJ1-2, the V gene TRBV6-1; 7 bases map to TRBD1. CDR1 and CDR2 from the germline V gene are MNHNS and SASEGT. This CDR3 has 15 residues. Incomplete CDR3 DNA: TGTGCCAGCAGTGAAGCAGGAGGGGGCATAGGAGGC. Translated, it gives CASSEAGGGIGG. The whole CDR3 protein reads CASSEAGGGIGGYTF.

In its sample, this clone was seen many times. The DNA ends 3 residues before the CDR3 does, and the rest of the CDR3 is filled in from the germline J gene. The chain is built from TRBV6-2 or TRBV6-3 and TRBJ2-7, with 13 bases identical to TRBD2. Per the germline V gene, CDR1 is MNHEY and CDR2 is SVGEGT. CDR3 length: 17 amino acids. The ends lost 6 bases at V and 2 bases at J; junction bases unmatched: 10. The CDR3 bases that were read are TGTGCCAGCAGGCCCGTACTAGCGGGAGGGCTAACCTACGAG. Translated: CASRPVLAGGLTYE. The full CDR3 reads CASRPVLAGGLTYEQYF.

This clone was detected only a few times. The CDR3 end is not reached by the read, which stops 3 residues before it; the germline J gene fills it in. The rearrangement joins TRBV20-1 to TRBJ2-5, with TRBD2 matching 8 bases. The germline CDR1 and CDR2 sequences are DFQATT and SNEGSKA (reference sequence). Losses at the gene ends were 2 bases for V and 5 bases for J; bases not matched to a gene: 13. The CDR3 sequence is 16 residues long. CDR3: CSARWPSGSTPETQYF. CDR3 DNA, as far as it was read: TGCAGTGCTAGATGGCCCAGCGGGAGTACTCCGGAGACC.

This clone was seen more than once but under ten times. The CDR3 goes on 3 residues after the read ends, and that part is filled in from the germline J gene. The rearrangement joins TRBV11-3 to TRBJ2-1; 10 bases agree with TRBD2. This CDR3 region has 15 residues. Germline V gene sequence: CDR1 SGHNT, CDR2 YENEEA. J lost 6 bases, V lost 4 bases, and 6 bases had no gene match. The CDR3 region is CASSSGLAVSNEQFF. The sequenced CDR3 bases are TGTGCCAGCAGCTCCGGACTAGCGGTATCCAATGAG.

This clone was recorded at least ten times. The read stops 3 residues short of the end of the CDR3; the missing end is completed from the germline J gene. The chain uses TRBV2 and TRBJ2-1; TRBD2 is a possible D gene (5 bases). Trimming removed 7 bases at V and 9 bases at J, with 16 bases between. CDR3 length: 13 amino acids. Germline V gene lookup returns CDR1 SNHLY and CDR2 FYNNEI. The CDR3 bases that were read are TGTGCCAGCAAGCTAGCTCCTTCGGTTGAG. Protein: CASKLAPSVE. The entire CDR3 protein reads CASKLAPSVEQFF. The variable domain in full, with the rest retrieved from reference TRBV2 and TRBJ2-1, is EPEVTQTPSHQVTQMGQEVILRCVPISNHLYFYWYRQILGQKVEFLVSFYNNEISEKSEIFDDQFSVERPDGSNFTLKIRSTKLEDSAMYFCASKLAPSVEQFFGPGTRLTVL.

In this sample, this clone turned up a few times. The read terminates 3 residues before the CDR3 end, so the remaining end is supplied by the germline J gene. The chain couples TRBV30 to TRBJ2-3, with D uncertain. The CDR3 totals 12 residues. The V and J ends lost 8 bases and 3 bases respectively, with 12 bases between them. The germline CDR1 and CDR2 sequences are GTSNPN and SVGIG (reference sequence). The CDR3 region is CASSFRTDTQYF. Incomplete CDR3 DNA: TGTGCCAGTAGTTTCCGGACAGATACG.

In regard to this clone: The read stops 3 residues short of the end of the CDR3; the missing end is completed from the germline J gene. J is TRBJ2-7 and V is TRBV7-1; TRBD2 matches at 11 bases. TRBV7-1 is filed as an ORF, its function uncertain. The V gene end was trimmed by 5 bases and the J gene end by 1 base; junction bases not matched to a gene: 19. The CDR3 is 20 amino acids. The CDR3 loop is CASSAGSGTSGPLPSYEQYF. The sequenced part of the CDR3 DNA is TGTGCCAGCAGCGCAGGGTCGGGGACTAGCGGACCTCTACCTTCCTACGAG.

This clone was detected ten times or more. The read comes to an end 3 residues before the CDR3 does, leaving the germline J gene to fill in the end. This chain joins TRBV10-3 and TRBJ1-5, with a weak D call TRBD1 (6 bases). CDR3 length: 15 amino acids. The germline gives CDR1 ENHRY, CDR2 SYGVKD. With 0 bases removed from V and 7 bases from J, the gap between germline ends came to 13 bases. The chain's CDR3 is CAISESGGGVQPQHF. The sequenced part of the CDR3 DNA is TGTGCCATCAGTGAGTCAGGCGGGGGCGTGCAGCCC.

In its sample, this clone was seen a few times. The CDR3 DNA, read in part, is TGTGCCTGGAGTGTCAGCGGGTTCTCCTACGAG. It translates to CAWSVSGFSYE. The complete CDR3 sequence is CAWSVSGFSYEQYF. This sequence joins TRBV30 and TRBJ2-7; TRBD2 is a possible D gene (6 bases). The read halts 3 residues ahead of the CDR3 end, with the missing end drawn from the germline J gene. CDR1 and CDR2 (germline): GTSNPN, SVGIG (reference sequence). The CDR3 consists of 14 residues. V shed 0 bases and J shed 0 bases, with 9 bases lying between them.

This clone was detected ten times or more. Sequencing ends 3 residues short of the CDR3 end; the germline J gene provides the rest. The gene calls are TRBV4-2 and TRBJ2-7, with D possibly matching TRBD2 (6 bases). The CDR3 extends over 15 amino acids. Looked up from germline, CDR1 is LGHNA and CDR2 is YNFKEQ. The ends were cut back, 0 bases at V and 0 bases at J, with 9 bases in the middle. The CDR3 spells CASSQEWRDSYEQYF. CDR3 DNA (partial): TGTGCCAGCAGCCAAGAATGGCGGGACTCCTACGAG.